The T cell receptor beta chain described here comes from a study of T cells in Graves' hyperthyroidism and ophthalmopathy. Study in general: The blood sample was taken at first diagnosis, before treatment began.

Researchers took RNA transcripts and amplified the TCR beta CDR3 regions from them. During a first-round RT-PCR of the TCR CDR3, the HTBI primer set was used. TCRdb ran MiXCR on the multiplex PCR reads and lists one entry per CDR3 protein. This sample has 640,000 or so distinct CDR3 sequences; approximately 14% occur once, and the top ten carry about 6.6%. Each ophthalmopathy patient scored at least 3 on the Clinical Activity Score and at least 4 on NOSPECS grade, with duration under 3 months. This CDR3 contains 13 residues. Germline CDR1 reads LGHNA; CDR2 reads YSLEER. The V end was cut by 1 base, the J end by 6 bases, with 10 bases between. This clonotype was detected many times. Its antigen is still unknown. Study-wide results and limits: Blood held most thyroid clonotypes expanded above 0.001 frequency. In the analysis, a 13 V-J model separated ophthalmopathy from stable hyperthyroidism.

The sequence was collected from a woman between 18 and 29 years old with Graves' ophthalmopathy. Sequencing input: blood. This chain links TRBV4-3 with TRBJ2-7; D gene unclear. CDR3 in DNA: TGCGCCAGCAGCCAAGCGAGGAAAGGCGAGCAGTACTTC. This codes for CASSQARKGEQYF.